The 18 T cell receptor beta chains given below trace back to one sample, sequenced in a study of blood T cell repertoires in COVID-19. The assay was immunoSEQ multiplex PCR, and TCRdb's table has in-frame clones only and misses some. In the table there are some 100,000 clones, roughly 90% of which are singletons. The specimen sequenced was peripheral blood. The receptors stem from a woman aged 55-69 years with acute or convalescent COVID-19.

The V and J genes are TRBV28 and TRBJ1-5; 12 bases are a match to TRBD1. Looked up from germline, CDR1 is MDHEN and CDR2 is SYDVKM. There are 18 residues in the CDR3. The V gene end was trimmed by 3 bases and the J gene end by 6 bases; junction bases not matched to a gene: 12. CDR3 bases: TGTGCCAGCAGTTTGGGGGGACAGGGGGCGGTTGTATCTCAGCCCCAGCATTTT. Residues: CASSLGGQGAVVSQPQHF.

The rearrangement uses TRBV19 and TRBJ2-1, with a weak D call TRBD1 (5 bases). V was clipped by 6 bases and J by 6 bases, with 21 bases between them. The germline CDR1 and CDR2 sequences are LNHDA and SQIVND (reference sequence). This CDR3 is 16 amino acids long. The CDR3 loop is CASRALRSAGLNEQFF. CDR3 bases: TGTGCCAGTAGGGCCCTCAGGAGCGCAGGGCTCAATGAGCAGTTCTTC.

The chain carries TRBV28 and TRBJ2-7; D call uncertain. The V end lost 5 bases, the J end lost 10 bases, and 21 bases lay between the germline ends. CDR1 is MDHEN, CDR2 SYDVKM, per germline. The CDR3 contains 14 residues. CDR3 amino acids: CASSTPMLSSGQYF. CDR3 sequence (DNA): TGTGCCAGCAGTACCCCAATGCTATCCTCGGGTCAGTACTTC.

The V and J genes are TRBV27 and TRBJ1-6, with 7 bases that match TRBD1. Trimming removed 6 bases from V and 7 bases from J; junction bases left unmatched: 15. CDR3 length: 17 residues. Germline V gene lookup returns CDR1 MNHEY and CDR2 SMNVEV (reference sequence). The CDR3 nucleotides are TGTGCCAGCAGCCACATGACAGGGTGGGTGTCCAATTCACCCCTCCACTTT. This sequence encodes CASSHMTGWVSNSPLHF.

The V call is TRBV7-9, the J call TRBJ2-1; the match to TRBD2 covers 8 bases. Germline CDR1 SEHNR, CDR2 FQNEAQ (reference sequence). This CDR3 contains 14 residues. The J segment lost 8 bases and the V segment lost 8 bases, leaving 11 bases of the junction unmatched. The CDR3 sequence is CASGLSGSVYEQFF. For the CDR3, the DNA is TGTGCCAGCGGACTGAGCGGGAGCGTTTATGAGCAGTTCTTC.

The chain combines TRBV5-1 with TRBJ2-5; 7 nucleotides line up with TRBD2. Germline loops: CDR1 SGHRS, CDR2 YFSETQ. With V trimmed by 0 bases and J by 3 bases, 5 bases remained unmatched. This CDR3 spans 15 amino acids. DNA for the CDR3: TGCGCCAGCAGCTTGGCAGGCGGGAGCGAAGAGACCCAGTACTTC. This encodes CASSLAGGSEETQYF.

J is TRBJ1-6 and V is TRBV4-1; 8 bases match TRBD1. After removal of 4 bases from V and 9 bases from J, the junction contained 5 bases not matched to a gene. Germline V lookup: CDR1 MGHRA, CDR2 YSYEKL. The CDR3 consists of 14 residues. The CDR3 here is CASSLDREISPLHF. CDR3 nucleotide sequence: TGCGCCAGCAGCCTGGACAGGGAAATTTCACCCCTCCACTTT.

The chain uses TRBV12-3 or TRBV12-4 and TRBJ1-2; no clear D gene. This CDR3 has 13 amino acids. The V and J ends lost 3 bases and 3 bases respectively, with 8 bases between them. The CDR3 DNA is TGTGCCAGCAGTTTTTACGGAGACTATGGCTACACCTTC. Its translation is CASSFYGDYGYTF.

The CDR3: CASAPDSRGSGYTF. DNA of the CDR3: TGTGCCAGCGCCCCGGACTCACGTGGATCGGGCTACACCTTC. The chain has TRBV6-5 and TRBJ1-2; D not resolved. This CDR3 is built from 14 residues. Deletions cut 8 bases from V and 8 bases from J, with 21 bases between. Germline CDR1 and CDR2: MNHEY and SVGAGI.

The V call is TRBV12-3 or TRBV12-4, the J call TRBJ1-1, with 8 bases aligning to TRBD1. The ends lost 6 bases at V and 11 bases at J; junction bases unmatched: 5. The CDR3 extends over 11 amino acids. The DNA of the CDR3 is TGTGCCAGCAGCCTGGACAGGGTGGCTTTCTTT. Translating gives CASSLDRVAFF.

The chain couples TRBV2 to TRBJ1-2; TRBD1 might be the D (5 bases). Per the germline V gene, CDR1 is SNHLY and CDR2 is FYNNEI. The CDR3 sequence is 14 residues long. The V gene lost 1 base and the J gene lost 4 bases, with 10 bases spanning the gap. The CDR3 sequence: CASSEGGTPYGYTF. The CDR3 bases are TGTGCCAGCAGTGAAGGTGGGACTCCCTATGGCTACACCTTC. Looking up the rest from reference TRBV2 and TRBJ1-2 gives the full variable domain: EPEVTQTPSHQVTQMGQEVILRCVPISNHLYFYWYRQILGQKVEFLVSFYNNEISEKSEIFDDQFSVERPDGSNFTLKIRSTKLEDSAMYFCASSEGGTPYGYTFGSGTRLTVV.

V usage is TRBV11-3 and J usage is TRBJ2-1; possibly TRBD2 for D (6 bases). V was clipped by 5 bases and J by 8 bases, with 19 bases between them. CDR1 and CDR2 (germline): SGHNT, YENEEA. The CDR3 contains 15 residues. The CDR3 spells CASSLEGLSGHEQFF. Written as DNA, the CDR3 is TGTGCCAGCAGCCTCGAGGGCCTTAGCGGCCATGAGCAGTTCTTC. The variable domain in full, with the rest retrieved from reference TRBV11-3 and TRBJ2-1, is EAGVVQSPRYKIIEKKQPVAFWCNPISGHNTLYWYLQNLGQGPELLIRYENEEAVDDSQLPKDRFSAERLKGVDSTLKIQPAELGDSAVYLCASSLEGLSGHEQFFGPGTRLTVL.

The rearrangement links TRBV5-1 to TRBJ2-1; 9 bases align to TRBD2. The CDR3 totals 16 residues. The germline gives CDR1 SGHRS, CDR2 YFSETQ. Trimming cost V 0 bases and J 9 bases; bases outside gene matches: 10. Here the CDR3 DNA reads TGCGCCAGCAGCTTGGCTCAGGCGGGAGGGCGGGGTGAGCAGTTCTTC. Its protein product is CASSLAQAGGRGEQFF. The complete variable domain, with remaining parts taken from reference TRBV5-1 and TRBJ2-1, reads KAGVTQTPRYLIKTRGQQVTLSCSPISGHRSVSWYQQTPGQGLQFLFEYFSETQRNKGNFPGRFSGRQFSNSRSEMNVSTLELGDSALYLCASSLAQAGGRGEQFFGPGTRLTVL.

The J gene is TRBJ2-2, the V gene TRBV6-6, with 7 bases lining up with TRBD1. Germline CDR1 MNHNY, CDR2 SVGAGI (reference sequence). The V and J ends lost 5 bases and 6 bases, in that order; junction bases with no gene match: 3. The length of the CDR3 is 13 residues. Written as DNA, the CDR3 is TGTGCCAGCAGTACACAGGGGCCCGGGGAGCTGTTTTTT. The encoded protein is CASSTQGPGELFF.

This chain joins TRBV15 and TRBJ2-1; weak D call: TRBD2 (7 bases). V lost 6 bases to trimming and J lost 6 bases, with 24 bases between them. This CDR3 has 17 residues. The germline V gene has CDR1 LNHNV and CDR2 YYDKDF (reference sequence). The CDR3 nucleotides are TGTGCCACCAGAGCTGGGGGGGGGCCTAGCGGAACCAATGAGCAGTTCTTC. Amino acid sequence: CATRAGGGPSGTNEQFF.

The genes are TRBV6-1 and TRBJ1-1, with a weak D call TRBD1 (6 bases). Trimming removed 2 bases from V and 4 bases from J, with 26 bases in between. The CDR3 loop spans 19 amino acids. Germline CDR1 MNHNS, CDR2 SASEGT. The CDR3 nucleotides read TGTGCCAGCAGTGAAAACCTCCCCGGGCTGGGGGCGAGGACCACTGAAGCTTTCTTT. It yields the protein CASSENLPGLGARTTEAFF.

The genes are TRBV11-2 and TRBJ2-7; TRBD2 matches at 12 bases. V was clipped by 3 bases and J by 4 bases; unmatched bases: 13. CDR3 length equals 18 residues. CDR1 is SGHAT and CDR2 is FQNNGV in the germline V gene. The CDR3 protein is CASSFTVPSGRAGYEQYF. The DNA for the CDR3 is TGTGCCAGCAGCTTCACCGTCCCTAGCGGGAGGGCCGGGTACGAGCAGTACTTC. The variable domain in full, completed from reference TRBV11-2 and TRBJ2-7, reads EAGVAQSPRYKIIEKRQSVAFWCNPISGHATLYWYQQILGQGPKLLIQFQNNGVVDDSQLPKDRFSAERLKGVDSTLKIQPAKLEDSAVYLCASSFTVPSGRAGYEQYFGPGTRLTVT.

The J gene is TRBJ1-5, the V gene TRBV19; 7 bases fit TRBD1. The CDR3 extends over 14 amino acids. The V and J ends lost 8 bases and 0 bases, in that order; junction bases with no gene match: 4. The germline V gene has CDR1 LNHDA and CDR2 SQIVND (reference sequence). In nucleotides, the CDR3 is TGTGCCAGTTGTACAGGGGATAGCAATCAGCCCCAGCATTTT. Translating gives CASCTGDSNQPQHF.